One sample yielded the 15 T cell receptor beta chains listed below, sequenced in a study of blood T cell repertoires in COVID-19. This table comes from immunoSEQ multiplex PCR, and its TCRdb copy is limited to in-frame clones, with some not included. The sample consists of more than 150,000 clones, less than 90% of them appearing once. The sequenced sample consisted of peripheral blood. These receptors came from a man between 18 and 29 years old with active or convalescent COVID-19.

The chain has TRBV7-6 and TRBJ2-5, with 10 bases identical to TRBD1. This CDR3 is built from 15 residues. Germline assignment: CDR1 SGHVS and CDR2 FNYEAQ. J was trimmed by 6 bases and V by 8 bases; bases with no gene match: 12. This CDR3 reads CASSGPRQGAKTQYF. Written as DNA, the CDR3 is TGTGCCAGCTCCGGCCCCCGACAGGGGGCAAAGACCCAGTACTTC.

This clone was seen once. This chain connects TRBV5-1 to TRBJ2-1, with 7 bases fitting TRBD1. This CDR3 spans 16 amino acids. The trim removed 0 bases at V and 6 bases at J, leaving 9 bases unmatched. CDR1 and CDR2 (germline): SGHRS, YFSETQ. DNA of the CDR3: TGCGCCAGCAGCTTGGTTGGGACAGCTATTGCCAATGAGCAGTTCTTC. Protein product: CASSLVGTAIANEQFF.

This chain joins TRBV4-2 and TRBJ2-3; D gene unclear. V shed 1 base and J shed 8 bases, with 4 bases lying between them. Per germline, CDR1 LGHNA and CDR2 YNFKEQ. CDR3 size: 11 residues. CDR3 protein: CASSQGGTQYF. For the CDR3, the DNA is TGTGCCAGCAGCCAAGGAGGTACGCAGTATTTT.

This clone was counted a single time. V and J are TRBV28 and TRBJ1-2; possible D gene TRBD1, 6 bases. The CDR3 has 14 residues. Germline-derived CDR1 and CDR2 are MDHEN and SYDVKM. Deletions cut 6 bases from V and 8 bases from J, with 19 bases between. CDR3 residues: CASRQLGQRVGYTF. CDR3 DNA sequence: TGTGCCAGCAGACAACTCGGACAGAGGGTAGGCTACACCTTC.

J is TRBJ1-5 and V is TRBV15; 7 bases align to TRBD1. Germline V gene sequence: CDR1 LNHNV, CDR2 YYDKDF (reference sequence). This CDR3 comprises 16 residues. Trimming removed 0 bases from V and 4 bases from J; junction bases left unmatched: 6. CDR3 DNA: TGTGCCACCAGCAGAGACCGAAGGGGGCCGAATCAGCCCCAGCATTTT. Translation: CATSRDRRGPNQPQHF.

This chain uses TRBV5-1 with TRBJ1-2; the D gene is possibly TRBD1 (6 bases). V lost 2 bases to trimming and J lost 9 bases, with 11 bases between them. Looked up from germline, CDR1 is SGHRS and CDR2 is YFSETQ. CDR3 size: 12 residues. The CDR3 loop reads CASSLIDRSYTF. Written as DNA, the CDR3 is TGCGCCAGCAGCTTAATCGACAGGAGCTACACCTTC. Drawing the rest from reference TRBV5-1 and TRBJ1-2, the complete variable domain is KAGVTQTPRYLIKTRGQQVTLSCSPISGHRSVSWYQQTPGQGLQFLFEYFSETQRNKGNFPGRFSGRQFSNSRSEMNVSTLELGDSALYLCASSLIDRSYTFGSGTRLTVV.

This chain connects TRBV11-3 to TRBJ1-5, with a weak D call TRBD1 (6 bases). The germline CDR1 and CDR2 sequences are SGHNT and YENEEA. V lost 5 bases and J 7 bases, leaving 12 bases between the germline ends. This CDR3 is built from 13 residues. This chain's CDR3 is CASSTQGGQPQHF. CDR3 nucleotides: TGTGCCAGCAGCACACAGGGTGGCCAGCCCCAGCATTTT.

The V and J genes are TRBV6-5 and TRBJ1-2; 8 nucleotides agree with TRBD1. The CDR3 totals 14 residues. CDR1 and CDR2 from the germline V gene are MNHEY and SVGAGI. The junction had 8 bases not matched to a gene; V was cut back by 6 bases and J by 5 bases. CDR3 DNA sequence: TGTGCCAGCAGGAGGGACAGGACCGATTATGGCTACACCTTC. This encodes CASRRDRTDYGYTF.

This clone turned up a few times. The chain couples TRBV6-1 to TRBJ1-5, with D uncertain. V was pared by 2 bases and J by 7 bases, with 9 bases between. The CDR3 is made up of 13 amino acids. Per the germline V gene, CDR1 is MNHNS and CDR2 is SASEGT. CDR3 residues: CASSERGSQPQHF. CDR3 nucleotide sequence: TGTGCCAGCAGTGAACGGGGATCCCAGCCCCAGCATTTT.

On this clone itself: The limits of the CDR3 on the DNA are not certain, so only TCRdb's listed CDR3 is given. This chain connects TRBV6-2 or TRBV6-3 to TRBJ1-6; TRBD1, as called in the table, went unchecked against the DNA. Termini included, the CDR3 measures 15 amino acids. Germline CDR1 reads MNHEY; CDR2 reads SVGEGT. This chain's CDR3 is CASSSSDRTNSPLHF.

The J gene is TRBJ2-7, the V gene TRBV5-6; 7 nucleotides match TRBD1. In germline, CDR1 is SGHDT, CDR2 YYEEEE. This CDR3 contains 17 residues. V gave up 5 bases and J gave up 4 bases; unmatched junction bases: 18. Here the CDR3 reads CASSSRQGSFYVYEQYF. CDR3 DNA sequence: TGTGCCAGCAGTTCCCGACAGGGCTCATTCTACGTTTACGAGCAGTACTTC.

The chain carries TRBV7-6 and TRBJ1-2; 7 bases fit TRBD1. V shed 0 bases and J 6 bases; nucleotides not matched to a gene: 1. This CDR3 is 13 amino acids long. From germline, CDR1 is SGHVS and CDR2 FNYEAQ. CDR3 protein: CASSLAGQNGYTF. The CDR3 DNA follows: TGTGCCAGCAGCTTAGCGGGACAGAATGGCTACACCTTC.

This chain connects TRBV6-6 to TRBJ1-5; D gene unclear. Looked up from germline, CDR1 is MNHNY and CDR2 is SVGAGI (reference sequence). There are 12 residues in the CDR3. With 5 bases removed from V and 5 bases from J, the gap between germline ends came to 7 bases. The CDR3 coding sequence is TGTGCCAGCAGTCCCCCTTATCAGCCCCAGCATTTT. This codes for CASSPPYQPQHF.

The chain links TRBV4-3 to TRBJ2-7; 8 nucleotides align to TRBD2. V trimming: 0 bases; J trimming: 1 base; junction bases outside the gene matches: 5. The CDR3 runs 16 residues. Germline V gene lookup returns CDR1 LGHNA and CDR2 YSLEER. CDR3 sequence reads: CASSQDLLAGSYEQYF. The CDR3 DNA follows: TGCGCCAGCAGCCAAGATCTGCTAGCGGGTTCCTACGAGCAGTACTTC.

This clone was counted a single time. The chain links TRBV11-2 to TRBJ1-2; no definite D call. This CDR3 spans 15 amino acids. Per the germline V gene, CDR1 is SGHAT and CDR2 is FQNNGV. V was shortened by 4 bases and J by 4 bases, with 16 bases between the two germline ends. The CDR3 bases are TGTGCCAGCAGCTCCTTGGCCGATTCTCCCTATGGCTACACCTTC. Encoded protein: CASSSLADSPYGYTF.